The following is a TCR beta chain sequence with its context. Its cognate antigen is unknown. Libraries were made from TCR beta cDNA, and they carried unique molecular identifiers. MiXCR, applied by TCRdb to the PCR reads, yields one record per CDR3 protein. The data show hundreds of thousands of distinct CDR3 sequences, with approximately 60% seen just once and around 11% held by the top ten. The data are from a study of post-analysis software for immune sequencing data. Study findings and constraints: Among roughly five TRBV segments more frequent in patients than controls were TRBV5-6, TRBV5-1 and TRBV20-1.

Germline V lookup: CDR1 DFQATT, CDR2 SNEGSKA (reference sequence). The ends lost 1 base at V and 4 bases at J; junction bases unmatched: 3. The CDR3 runs to 14 residues. The sequencing input was blood. The chain employs TRBV20-1 and TRBJ2-1, with 8 bases lining up with TRBD2. This receptor was identified in a girl aged 2 to 10 with multiple sclerosis. The CDR3 coding sequence is TGCAGTGCTAGAGGGGCTAGCGGGTACAATGAGCAGTTCTTC. This codes for CSARGASGYNEQFF.